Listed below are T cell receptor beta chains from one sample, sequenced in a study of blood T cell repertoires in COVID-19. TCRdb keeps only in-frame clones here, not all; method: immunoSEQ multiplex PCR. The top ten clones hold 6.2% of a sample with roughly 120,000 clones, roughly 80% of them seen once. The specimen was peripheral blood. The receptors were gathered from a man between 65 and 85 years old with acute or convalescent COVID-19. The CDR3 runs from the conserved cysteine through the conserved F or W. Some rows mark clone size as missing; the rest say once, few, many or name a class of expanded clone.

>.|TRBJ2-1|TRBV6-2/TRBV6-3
CASSPTSGRGNEQFF
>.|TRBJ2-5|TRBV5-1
CAGHPGLAGGETQYF
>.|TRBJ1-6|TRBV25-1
CASSADRGRNSPLHF
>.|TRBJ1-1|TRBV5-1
CASSLSQEAEAFF
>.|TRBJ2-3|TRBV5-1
CASSVTSPQSTDTQYF
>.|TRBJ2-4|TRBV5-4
CASRPGTGKNIQYF
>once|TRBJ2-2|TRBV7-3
CASSLPGRNTGELFF
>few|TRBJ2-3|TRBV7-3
CASSGHRDWPTDTQYF
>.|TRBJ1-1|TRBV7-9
CASSIVRNARAFF
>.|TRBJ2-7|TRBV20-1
CSANYYEQYF
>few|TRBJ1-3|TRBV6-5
CASSPQLAGNTIYF
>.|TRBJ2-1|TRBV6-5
CASSGGLRRGEQFF
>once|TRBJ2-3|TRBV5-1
CASSLQGTGTDTQYF
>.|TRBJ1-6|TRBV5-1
CASHGDYNSPLHF
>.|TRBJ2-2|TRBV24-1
CATSSGARTGELFF
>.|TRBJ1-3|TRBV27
CASSLSPRSLSGNTIYF
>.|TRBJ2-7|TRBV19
CASRDRGSYEQYF
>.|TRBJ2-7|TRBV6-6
CASTGTAYEQYF
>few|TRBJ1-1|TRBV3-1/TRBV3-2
CASSPLWGGLNTEAFF
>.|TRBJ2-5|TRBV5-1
CASSLRTARGTQYF
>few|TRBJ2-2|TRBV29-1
CSVQGLAGGGTGELFF
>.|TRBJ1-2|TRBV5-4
CASSLGQVSIGYTF
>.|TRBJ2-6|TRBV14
CASSQDPPGKGSGANVLTF
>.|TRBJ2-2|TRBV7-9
CASDSGAAGELFF
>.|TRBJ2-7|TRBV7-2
CASSLVRTGNLEQYF
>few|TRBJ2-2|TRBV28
CASLGQGFTGELFF
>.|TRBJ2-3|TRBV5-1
CASSLDRAPTDTQYF
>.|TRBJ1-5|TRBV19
CASSGDRGHSQPQHF
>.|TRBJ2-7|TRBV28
CASSSPGLARPYEQYF
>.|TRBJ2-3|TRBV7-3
CASSPQGGRFTDTQYF
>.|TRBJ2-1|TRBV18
CASSPTSGGASYNEQFF
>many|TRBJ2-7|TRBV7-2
CASSLESSGGYEQYF
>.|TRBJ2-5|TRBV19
CASSIKETQYF
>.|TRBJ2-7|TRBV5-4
CASSSPGTQLENLPRYEQYF
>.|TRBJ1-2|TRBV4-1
CASSHPAGDGYGYTF